This T cell receptor beta chain originates from a study of blood T cell repertoires in COVID-19 (dated by TCRdb to 2019 to 2021). Regarding the study in general: Samples covering the acute and convalescent phases of COVID-19 were provided by collaborators in the United States, Italy and Spain. Where available, HLA class I and class II types were taken from metadata supplied by the sample provider and were not determined by assay-based typing. Deeply sampled blood TCRbeta repertoires from subjects exposed to, actively infected with, or recovered from COVID-19 were included in the dataset. Sample metadata almost always included a de-identified subject ID, COVID-19 status, age in years and sex. Samples came from the ongoing ImmuneRACE study (first 160 participants) plus 1,254 subjects from 6 global collaborators. A freely available public database, intended as a resource for researchers studying the immune response to SARS-CoV-2, is where the repertoires were released. The material from the prospective study consisted of cDNA or gDNA derived from T cells, B-cell-depleted T cells, or PBMCs.

About this clone itself: No antigen is known for it. No much larger clone exists at a distance of one base, and base qualities are not known.

The paper's findings and limits, for the study overall: The amount of clinical and demographic metadata varied by source and participant and was provided uncurated.

Each collaborating institution followed its own protocols to collect whole blood in K2EDTA tubes. Collaborator samples were shipped for TCRbeta analysis as frozen whole blood, isolated PBMCs, or DNA extracted from either sample type. The immunoSEQ Assay, a bias-controlled multiplex PCR, was used to amplify TCRbeta CDR3 regions from genomic DNA. Processing in the source paper ran as follows. The number of nucleated cells in each sample was estimated from the amplification of reference gene primers within the assay. Sequence reads were collapsed and filtered to measure the absolute abundance of every unique TCRbeta CDR3 rearrangement. For each sample, productive Simpson clonality was calculated as the square root of Simpson's diversity index across productive rearrangements. TCRdb stores this immuneACCESS table with in-frame sequences only. Part of the clones is absent; in the studies checked, under half of the shortfall reflects unresolved V genes, and no reason is known for the rest. V, J and clone size are taken as reported in that table, and D and trimming were inferred from the DNA itself. In this sample the table shows 250,000 to 300,000 clones, 65% to 85% of which occur a single time. The top ten constitute approximately 6% of the sample.

CDR1 and CDR2 are read off the germline V gene as SGHRS and YFSETQ. V is reduced by 4 bases and J by 3 bases, leaving a spacing of 9 bases between them. The CDR3 spans 13 residues, from the cysteine through the phenylalanine. The DNA shown is the 39-base CDR3, in frame from base 1. The chain was built from TRBV5-1 and TRBJ2-3, and perhaps TRBD1 as D gene, on 6 matching bases. The sample taken for sequencing was peripheral blood. This sequence originates from a man at least 80 years old with acute or convalescent COVID-19. In nucleotide form, the sequence is TGCGCCAGCAGCACAGGGAGTACAGATACGCAGTATTTT. Its coded protein is CASSTGSTDTQYF.